This TCR beta chain comes out of a study of blood T cell repertoires in COVID-19. Sequenced by immunoSEQ multiplex PCR; TCRdb stores in-frame clones only, minus some. The data contain around 200,000 clones, 75% to 90% of them singletons. Looked up from germline, CDR1 is ENHRY and CDR2 is SYGVKD. This CDR3 is 13 amino acids long. V dropped 5 bases and J dropped 6; count of bases not matched to a gene: 6. The chain recombines TRBV10-3 with TRBJ1-2; 7 nucleotides agree with TRBD1. Source material: PBMCs or T cells enriched from blood (not recorded which). The receptor's source is a woman in her twenties or thirties who had been exposed to COVID-19. CDR3 in amino acids: CAISRQGTNGYTF. In nucleotides, the CDR3 is TGTGCCATCAGTCGACAGGGTACGAATGGCTACACCTTC.